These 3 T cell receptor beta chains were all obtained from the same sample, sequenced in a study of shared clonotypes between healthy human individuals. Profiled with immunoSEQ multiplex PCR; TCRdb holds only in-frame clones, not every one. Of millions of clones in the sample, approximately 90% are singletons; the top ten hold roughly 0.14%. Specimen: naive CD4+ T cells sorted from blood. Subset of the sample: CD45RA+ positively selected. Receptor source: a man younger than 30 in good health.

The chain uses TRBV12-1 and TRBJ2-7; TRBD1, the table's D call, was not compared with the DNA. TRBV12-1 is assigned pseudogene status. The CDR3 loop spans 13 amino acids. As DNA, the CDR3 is TGTGCCAGCCCTGGCAGGGCGGTCCACGAGCAGTACTTC. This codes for CASPGRAVHEQYF.

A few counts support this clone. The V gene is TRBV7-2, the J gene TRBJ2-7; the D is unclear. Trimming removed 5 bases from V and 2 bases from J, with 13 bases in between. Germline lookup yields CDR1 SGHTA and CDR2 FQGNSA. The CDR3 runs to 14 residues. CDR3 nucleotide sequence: TGTGCCAGCAGCGTAGGGCGTTCGGCCTACGAGCAGTACTTC. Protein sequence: CASSVGRSAYEQYF.

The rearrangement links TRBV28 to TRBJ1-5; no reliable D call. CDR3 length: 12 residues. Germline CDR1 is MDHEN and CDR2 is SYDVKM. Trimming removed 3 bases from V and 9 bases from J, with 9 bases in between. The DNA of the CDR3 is TGTGCCAGCAGTTTGCAGGATCGGCCCCAGCATTTT. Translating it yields CASSLQDRPQHF.